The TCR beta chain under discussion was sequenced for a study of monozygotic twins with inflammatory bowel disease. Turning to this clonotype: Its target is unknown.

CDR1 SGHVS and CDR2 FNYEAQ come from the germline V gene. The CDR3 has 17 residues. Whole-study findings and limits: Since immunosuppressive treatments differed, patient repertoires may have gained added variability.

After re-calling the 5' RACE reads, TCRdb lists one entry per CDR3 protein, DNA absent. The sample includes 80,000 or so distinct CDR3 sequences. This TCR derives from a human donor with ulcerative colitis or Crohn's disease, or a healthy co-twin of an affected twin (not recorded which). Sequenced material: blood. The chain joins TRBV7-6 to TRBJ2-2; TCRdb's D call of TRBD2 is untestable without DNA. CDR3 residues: CASSSTGPQGGTGELFF.